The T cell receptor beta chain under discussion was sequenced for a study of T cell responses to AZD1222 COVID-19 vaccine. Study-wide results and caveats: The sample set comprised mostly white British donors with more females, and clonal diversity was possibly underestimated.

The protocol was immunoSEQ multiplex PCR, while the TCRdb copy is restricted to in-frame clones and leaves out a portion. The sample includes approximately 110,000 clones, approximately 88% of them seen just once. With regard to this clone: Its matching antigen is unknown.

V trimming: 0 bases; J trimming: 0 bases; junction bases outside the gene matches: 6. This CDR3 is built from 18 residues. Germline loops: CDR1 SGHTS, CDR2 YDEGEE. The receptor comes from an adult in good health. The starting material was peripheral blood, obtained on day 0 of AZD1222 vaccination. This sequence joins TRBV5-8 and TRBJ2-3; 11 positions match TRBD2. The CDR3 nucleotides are TGTGCCAGCAGCTTGGCCACTAGCGGGGGATCTAGCACAGATACGCAGTATTTT. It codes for CASSLATSGGSSTDTQYF.